This T cell receptor beta chain was identified in a study of identical twins. The ends were cut back, 5 bases at V and 0 bases at J, with 9 bases in the middle. Germline V gene data show CDR1 as SGHTA and CDR2 as FQGTGA. This CDR3 is 14 amino acids long. A universal primer binding site was introduced by template switching. The final cDNA contained unique molecular identifiers. TCRdb independently ran MiXCR on the 5' RACE reads; one entry per CDR3 protein. This sample has some 760,000 distinct CDR3 sequences, with roughly 20% found just once. The sample was also linked to a second study, of T cells expressing NK-cell markers. From that study: Sorted CD3+CD56-NKG2C+, CD3+CD56+NKG2C+ and CD3+CD56+NKG2C- T cells supplied the TCR beta repertoires.

The source of this sequence is a woman between 18 and 29 years old in good health. The rearrangement joins TRBV7-3 to TRBJ2-3; D is unclear. What was sequenced was PBMCs. DNA for the CDR3: TGTGCCAGCAGCACCACCTATAGCACAGATACGCAGTATTTT. Its protein is CASSTTYSTDTQYF.